This T cell receptor beta chain was profiled in a study of tumor and adjacent non-tumor tissue in lung cancer. Across the whole study: Histology: about twelve adenocarcinoma, 2 squamous cell carcinoma, 1 small cell lung cancer.

A modified ARM-PCR protocol with three rounds of nested PCR amplified TCRbeta. A single record per CDR3 protein comes from TCRdb applying MiXCR to the multiplex PCR reads. This sample has 65,000 to 80,000 distinct CDR3 sequences, with 60% to 75% found just once. Of note for this clonotype: The junction and the germline gene differ at one end; a read error may be behind it.

This CDR3 is built from 15 residues. Germline CDR1 reads MNHEY; CDR2 reads SVGAGI. This sample's RNA came from whole unsorted tissue. The clonotype originates from a man in his sixties with non-small cell lung cancer. The chain employs TRBV6-5 and TRBJ2-3, with a weak D call TRBD2 (6 bases). Sequencing used lung tumor tissue. In nucleotides, the CDR3 is TGTACCAGCAGTCCCAGAGCGGGTGGTACAGATACGCAGTATTTT. Its translation: CTSSPRAGGTDTQYF.